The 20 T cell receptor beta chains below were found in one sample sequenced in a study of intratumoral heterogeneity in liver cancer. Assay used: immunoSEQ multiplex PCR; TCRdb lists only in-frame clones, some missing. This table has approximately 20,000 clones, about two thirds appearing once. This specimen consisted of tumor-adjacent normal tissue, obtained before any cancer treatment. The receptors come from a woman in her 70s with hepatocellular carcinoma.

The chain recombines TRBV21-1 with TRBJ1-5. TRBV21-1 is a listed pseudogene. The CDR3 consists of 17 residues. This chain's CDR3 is CASREMGGGVFNQPQHF. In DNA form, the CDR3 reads TGTGCCAGCAGAGAAATGGGGGGTGGAGTCTTCAATCAGCCCCAGCATTTT.

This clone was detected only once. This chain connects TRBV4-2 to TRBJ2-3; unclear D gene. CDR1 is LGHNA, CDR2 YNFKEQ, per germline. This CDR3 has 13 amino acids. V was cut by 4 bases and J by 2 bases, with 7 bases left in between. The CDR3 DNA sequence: TGTGCCAGCAGCCCCGGTCTCACAGATACGCAGTATTTT. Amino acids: CASSPGLTDTQYF.

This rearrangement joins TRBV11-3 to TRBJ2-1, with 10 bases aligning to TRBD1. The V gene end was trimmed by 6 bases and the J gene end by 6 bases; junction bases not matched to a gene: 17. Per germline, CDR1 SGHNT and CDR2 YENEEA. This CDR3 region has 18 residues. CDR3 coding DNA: TGTGCCAGCAGATTAATTAGGACAGGGGGGGTTTTAATCAATGAGCAGTTCTTC. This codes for CASRLIRTGGVLINEQFF. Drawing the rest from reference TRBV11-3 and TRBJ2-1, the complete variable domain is EAGVVQSPRYKIIEKKQPVAFWCNPISGHNTLYWYLQNLGQGPELLIRYENEEAVDDSQLPKDRFSAERLKGVDSTLKIQPAELGDSAVYLCASRLIRTGGVLINEQFFGPGTRLTVL.

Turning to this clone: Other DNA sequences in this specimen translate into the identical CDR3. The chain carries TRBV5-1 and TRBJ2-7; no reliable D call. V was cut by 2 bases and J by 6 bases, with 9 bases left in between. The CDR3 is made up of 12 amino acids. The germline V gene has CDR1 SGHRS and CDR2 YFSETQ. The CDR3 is CASSFSSGEQYF. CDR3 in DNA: TGCGCCAGCAGCTTCTCTTCTGGCGAGCAGTACTTC.

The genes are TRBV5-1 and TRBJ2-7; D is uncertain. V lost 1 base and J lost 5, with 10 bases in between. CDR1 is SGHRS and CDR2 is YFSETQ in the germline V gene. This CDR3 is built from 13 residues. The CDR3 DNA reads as TGCGCCAGCAGCTTGTTACCGTCTCACGAGCAGTACTTC. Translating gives CASSLLPSHEQYF.

The DNA for the CDR3 is TGTGCCAGCAGTCCCGAGAGGGTCGCCAATCAGCCCCAGCATTTT. It translates to CASSPERVANQPQHF. The V and J genes are TRBV6-5 and TRBJ1-5, with unresolved D. V lost 5 bases and J lost 3, with 14 bases in between. Germline V gene lookup returns CDR1 MNHEY and CDR2 SVGAGI. CDR3 size: 15 residues.

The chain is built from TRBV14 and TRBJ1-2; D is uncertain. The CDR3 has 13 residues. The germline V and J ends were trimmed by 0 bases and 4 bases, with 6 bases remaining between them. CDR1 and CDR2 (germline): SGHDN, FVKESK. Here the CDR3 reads CASSQDYSYGYTF. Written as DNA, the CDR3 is TGTGCCAGCAGCCAAGATTACAGCTATGGCTACACCTTC.

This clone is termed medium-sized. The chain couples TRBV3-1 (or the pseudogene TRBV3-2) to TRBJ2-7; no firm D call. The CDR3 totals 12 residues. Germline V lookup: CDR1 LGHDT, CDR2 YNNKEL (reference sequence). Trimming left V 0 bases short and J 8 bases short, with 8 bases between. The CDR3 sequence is CASSQDQAKQYF. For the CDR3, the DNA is TGTGCCAGCAGCCAAGATCAGGCTAAGCAGTACTTC.

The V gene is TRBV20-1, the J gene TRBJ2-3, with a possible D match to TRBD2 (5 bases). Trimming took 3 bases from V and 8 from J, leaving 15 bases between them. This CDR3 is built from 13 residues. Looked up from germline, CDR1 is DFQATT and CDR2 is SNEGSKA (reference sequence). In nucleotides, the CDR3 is TGCAGTGCTAGTGAGGGTGCGGCGTTTACGCAGTATTTT. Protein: CSASEGAAFTQYF.

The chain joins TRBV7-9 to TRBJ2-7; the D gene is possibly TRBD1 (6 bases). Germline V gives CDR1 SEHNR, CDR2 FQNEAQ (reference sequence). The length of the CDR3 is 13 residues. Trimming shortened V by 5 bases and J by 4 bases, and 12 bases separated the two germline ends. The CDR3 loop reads CASSLQGRYEQYF. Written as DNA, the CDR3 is TGTGCCAGCAGCCTACAGGGTAGATACGAGCAGTACTTC.

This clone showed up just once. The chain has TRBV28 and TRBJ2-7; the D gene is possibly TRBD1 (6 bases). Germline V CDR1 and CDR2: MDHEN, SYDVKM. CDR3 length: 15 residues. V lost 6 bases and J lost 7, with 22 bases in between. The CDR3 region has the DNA TGTGCCAGCAGCGGCGCCGGGACACCCGCCGGGGAGCAGTACTTC. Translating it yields CASSGAGTPAGEQYF.

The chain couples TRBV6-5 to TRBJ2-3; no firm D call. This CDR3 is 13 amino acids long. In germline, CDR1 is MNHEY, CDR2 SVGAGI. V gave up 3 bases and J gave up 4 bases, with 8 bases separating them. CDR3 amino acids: CASSYKLADTQYF. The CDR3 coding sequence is TGTGCCAGCAGTTATAAACTTGCAGATACGCAGTATTTT.

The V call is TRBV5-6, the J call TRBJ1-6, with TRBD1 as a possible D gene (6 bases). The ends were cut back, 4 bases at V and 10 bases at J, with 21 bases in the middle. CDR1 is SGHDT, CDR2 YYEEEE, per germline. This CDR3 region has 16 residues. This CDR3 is CASSVTGGPLYSPLHF. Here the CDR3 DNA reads TGTGCCAGCAGCGTAACGGGGGGGCCTCTGTACTCACCCCTCCACTTT.

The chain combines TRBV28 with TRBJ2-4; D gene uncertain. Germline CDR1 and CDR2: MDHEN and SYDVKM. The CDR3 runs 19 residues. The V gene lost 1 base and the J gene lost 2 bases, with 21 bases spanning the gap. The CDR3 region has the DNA TGTGCCAGCAGTTTATCCCCAACGTCTACGGAGCTGTCCAAAAACATTCAGTACTTC. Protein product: CASSLSPTSTELSKNIQYF.

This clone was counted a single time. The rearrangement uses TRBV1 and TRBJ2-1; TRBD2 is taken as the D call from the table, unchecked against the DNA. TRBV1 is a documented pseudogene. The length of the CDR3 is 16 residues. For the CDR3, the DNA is TGCACCAGCAGTCAATTGGGGACTAGCGTTTACAATGAGCAGTTCTTC. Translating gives CTSSQLGTSVYNEQFF.

CDR3 in amino acids: CASSLVGGYEQYF. The CDR3 DNA sequence: TGCGCCAGCAGCTTGGTAGGCGGCTACGAGCAGTACTTC. V and J are TRBV5-1 and TRBJ2-7, with D unresolved. Trimming shortened V by 0 bases and J by 3 bases, and 7 bases separated the two germline ends. The V gene's germline CDR1 is SGHRS and CDR2 YFSETQ. The CDR3 has 13 residues.

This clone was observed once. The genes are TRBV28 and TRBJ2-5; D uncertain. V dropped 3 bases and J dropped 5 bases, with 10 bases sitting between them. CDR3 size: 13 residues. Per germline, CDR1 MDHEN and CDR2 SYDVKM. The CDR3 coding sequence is TGTGCCAGCAGTTTTGAACTTCGGGAGACCCAGTACTTC. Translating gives CASSFELRETQYF.

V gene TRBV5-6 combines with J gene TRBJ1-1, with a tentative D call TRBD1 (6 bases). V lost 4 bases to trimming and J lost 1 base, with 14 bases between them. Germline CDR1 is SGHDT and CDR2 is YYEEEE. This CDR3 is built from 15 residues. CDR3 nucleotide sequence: TGTGCCAGCAGCCTGTTCGGACAGACGAACACTGAAGCTTTCTTT. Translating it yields CASSLFGQTNTEAFF.

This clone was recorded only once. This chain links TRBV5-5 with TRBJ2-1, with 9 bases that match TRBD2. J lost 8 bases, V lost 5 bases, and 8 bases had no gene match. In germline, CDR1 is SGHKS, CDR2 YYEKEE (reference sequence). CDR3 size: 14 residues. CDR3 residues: CASSSGGRVDEQFF. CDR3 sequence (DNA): TGTGCCAGCAGTTCCGGCGGGAGGGTGGATGAGCAGTTCTTC.

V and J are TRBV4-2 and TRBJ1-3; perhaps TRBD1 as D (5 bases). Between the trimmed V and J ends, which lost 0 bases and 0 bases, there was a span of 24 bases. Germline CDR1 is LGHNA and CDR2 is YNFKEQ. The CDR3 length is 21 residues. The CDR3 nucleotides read TGTGCCAGCAGCCAAGAGAGAGCGGCGGGGGGACTACTGAACTCTGGAAACACCATATATTTT. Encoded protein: CASSQERAAGGLLNSGNTIYF.